Following are 24 T cell receptor beta chains from one sample sequenced in a study of T cell responses to AZD1222 COVID-19 vaccine. Clones were read by immunoSEQ multiplex PCR, and TCRdb kept only the in-frame ones, dropping some. The sample lists about 120,000 clones, 75% to 90% occurring once. This material consisted of peripheral blood, taken on day 0 of AZD1222 vaccination. These receptors were collected from an adult in good health.

The chain joins TRBV12-5 to TRBJ2-1, with 11 nucleotides matching TRBD2. The V and J ends lost 7 bases and 6 bases, in that order; junction bases with no gene match: 5. Germline loops: CDR1 LGHNT, CDR2 FRNRAP. This CDR3 region has 14 residues. The CDR3 spells CASDIAGGGNEQFF. Written as DNA, the CDR3 is TGTGCTAGTGACATAGCGGGAGGGGGCAATGAGCAGTTCTTC.

J is TRBJ2-2 and V is TRBV19; D not resolved. CDR1 and CDR2 from the germline V gene are LNHDA and SQIVND (reference sequence). The CDR3 has 12 amino acids. With 1 base removed from V and 7 bases from J, the gap between germline ends came to 4 bases. The CDR3 DNA is TGTGCCAGTAGTATAGTTTTCGGGGAGCTGTTTTTT. Translated, it gives CASSIVFGELFF.

The chain carries TRBV7-2 and TRBJ2-7; D possibly corresponds to TRBD2 (6 bases). V lost 5 bases and J lost 4, with 21 bases in between. This CDR3 is built from 16 residues. The V gene's germline CDR1 is SGHTA and CDR2 FQGNSA. The CDR3 DNA sequence: TGTGCCAGCAGCGCCGGACCGGGACTTAGCGGATACGAGCAGTACTTC. It is translated as CASSAGPGLSGYEQYF.

As to this clone: One junction end does not reproduce the germline sequence, and a read error may be involved. This rearrangement joins TRBV7-3 to TRBJ2-7; no definite D call. This CDR3 region has 12 residues. The V gene's germline CDR1 is SGHTA and CDR2 FQGTGA. Here the CDR3 reads CASRLITHEQYF. The CDR3 nucleotides are TGTGCCAGCAGGTTAATTACCCACGAGCAGTACTTC.

This clone came up once. The chain uses TRBV7-6 and TRBJ2-7; 11 bases line up with TRBD2. The V and J ends lost 5 bases and 2 bases, in that order; junction bases with no gene match: 5. From germline, CDR1 is SGHVS and CDR2 FNYEAQ. This CDR3 region has 15 residues. The DNA for the CDR3 is TGTGCCAGCAGCCGTCTAGCGGGAGGACCCTACGAGCAGTACTTC. It specifies CASSRLAGGPYEQYF.

This chain uses TRBV7-2 with TRBJ2-7; TRBD1 aligns across 9 bases. CDR3 size: 19 residues. V was clipped by 4 bases and J by 4 bases; unmatched bases: 20. Germline assignment: CDR1 SGHTA and CDR2 FQGNSA. CDR3 coding DNA: TGTGCCAGCAGCTACTCGGGACAGGGTCTTAGGCTAATTTGGTACGAGCAGTACTTC. Residues: CASSYSGQGLRLIWYEQYF.

The chain carries TRBV7-9 and TRBJ2-5; TRBD2 agrees at 8 bases. This CDR3 has 16 amino acids. The germline gives CDR1 SEHNR, CDR2 FQNEAQ (reference sequence). V dropped 1 base and J dropped 5; count of bases not matched to a gene: 9. CDR3 bases: TGTGCCAGCAGCTTAGGTACAGCGGGGGTCCTTGAGACCCAGTACTTC. This codes for CASSLGTAGVLETQYF.

This chain connects TRBV28 to TRBJ2-7, with D perhaps TRBD1 (6 bases). The CDR3 is 16 amino acids. From germline, CDR1 is MDHEN and CDR2 SYDVKM. The V end lost 1 base, the J end lost 4 bases, and 17 bases lay between the germline ends. The CDR3 coding sequence is TGTGCCAGCAGTTTATTTGGGACACCCATCATTTACGAGCAGTACTTC. Protein: CASSLFGTPIIYEQYF.

CDR3 sequence reads: CASSFRPRGTGELFF. CDR3 nucleotides: TGTGCCAGCAGCTTTAGGCCTAGAGGGACCGGGGAGCTGTTTTTT. This chain uses TRBV7-9 with TRBJ2-2; TRBD2 is a possible D gene (5 bases). Germline lookup yields CDR1 SEHNR and CDR2 FQNEAQ (reference sequence). This CDR3 is built from 15 residues. V was shortened by 3 bases and J by 5 bases, with 13 bases between the two germline ends.

The chain is built from TRBV5-1 and TRBJ2-3, with 10 nucleotides matching TRBD1. The CDR3 runs 15 residues. Germline loops: CDR1 SGHRS, CDR2 YFSETQ. The V and J ends lost 5 bases and 4 bases, in that order; junction bases with no gene match: 7. The chain's CDR3 is CASRAGQGSADTQYF. DNA of the CDR3: TGCGCCAGCAGGGCGGGACAGGGGAGCGCAGATACGCAGTATTTT.

V gene TRBV3-1 (or the pseudogene TRBV3-2) combines with J gene TRBJ2-7; D not resolved. CDR3 size: 12 residues. V lost 5 bases and J 7 bases, leaving 12 bases between the germline ends. Germline assignment: CDR1 LGHDT and CDR2 YNNKEL (reference sequence). CDR3 DNA: TGTGCCAGCAGCGACGCCCGAAGTGAGCAGTACTTC. It is translated as CASSDARSEQYF.

The CDR3 bases are TGTGCCAGCTCAGTCGACCGGGACGACGGCTATGGCTACACCTTC. Amino acid sequence: CASSVDRDDGYGYTF. The chain combines TRBV18 with TRBJ1-2, with D possibly TRBD1 on 5 matching bases. Trimming left V 5 bases short and J 4 bases short, with 17 bases between. Germline CDR1 reads KGHSH; CDR2 reads LQKENI. The CDR3 has 15 amino acids.

V and J are TRBV27 and TRBJ2-5, with TRBD2 as a possible D gene (7 bases). From germline, CDR1 is MNHEY and CDR2 SMNVEV (reference sequence). Trimming stripped 5 bases from V and 2 bases from J, with 18 bases between. CDR3 length equals 16 residues. The CDR3 region is CASSPSRGAGQETQYF. In DNA, the CDR3 is TGTGCCAGCAGTCCAAGCAGGGGAGCGGGACAAGAGACCCAGTACTTC.

V and J are TRBV19 and TRBJ1-2; D remains unclear. Germline loops: CDR1 LNHDA, CDR2 SQIVND (reference sequence). Trimming stripped 1 base from V and 3 bases from J, with 9 bases between. This CDR3 is built from 14 residues. CDR3 bases: TGTGCCAGTAGTATAGGGTCCGGCGACTATGGCTACACCTTC. Translated: CASSIGSGDYGYTF.

The rearrangement joins TRBV19 to TRBJ1-5; D may be TRBD1 (6 bases). The V gene lost 1 base and the J gene lost 4 bases, with 17 bases spanning the gap. There are 17 residues in the CDR3. Germline CDR1 and CDR2: LNHDA and SQIVND (reference sequence). CDR3 amino acids: CASSIGSRTVPNQPQHF. The CDR3, as DNA: TGTGCCAGTAGTATAGGTTCAAGGACAGTGCCTAATCAGCCCCAGCATTTT. Using reference TRBV19 and TRBJ1-5 for the parts outside the CDR3, the full variable domain is DGGITQSPKYLFRKEGQNVTLSCEQNLNHDAMYWYRQDPGQGLRLIYYSQIVNDFQKGDIAEGYSVSREKKESFPLTVTSAQKNPTAFYLCASSIGSRTVPNQPQHFGDGTRLSIL.

The chain has TRBV30 and TRBJ1-2; no clear D. Germline V gene data show CDR1 as GTSNPN and CDR2 as SVGIG (reference sequence). The CDR3 is 13 amino acids. V dropped 0 bases and J dropped 7 bases, with 12 bases sitting between them. CDR3 protein: CAWSVGGFRGYTF. For the CDR3, the DNA is TGTGCCTGGAGTGTAGGAGGGTTTCGTGGCTACACCTTC.

In this sample, this clone turned up once. V gene TRBV6-4 combines with J gene TRBJ1-1; TRBD1 matches at 8 bases. This CDR3 contains 13 residues. From germline, CDR1 is MRHNA and CDR2 SNTAGT. Trimming at V came to 8 bases and at J to 5 bases, leaving 7 bases not matched to a gene. The CDR3 reads CASYPTGVTEAFF. Here the CDR3 DNA reads TGTGCCAGCTATCCGACAGGGGTGACTGAAGCTTTCTTT.

This chain joins TRBV12-3 or TRBV12-4 and TRBJ2-3; D remains unclear. The CDR3 is 11 amino acids. The V and J ends lost 7 bases and 7 bases respectively, with 9 bases between them. The CDR3 region is CASTLQNTQYF. In DNA, the CDR3 is TGTGCCAGCACCTTACAGAATACGCAGTATTTT.

The V and J genes are TRBV2 and TRBJ1-5; 7 nucleotides align to TRBD1. J lost 4 bases, V lost 1 base, and 4 bases had no gene match. CDR1 and CDR2 (germline): SNHLY, FYNNEI. The CDR3 totals 15 residues. The CDR3 loop is CASSEEAGGNQPQHF. The CDR3, as DNA: TGTGCCAGCAGTGAAGAAGCAGGGGGGAATCAGCCCCAGCATTTT.

V and J are TRBV5-4 and TRBJ2-1; D gene unclear. The CDR3 consists of 14 residues. Trimming removed 1 base at V and 4 bases at J, with 9 bases between. Germline V gives CDR1 SGHNT, CDR2 YYREEE (reference sequence). CDR3 in DNA: TGTGCCAGCAGCTTGTCCGGATCATACAATGAGCAGTTCTTC. Amino acids: CASSLSGSYNEQFF.

This clone was seen only once. The chain links TRBV2 to TRBJ2-5, with 9 positions matching TRBD2. CDR1 is SNHLY, CDR2 FYNNEI, per germline. The CDR3 is 14 amino acids. V shed 11 bases and J 1 base; nucleotides not matched to a gene: 8. The CDR3 protein is CAPRRGGSQETQYF. DNA of the CDR3: TGTGCCCCCAGGCGGGGGGGTTCCCAAGAGACCCAGTACTTC.

The chain couples TRBV4-2 to TRBJ2-7; D possibly corresponds to TRBD2 (7 bases). Between the trimmed V and J ends, which lost 0 bases and 6 bases, there was a span of 18 bases. The germline gives CDR1 LGHNA, CDR2 YNFKEQ. The CDR3 loop spans 16 amino acids. The CDR3 nucleotides read TGTGCCAGCAGCCAAGAGCGGGGGCCCATAATCTCCGAGCAGTACTTC. Translated, it gives CASSQERGPIISEQYF.

The rearrangement joins TRBV2 to TRBJ2-7; 7 bases line up with TRBD2. The germline CDR1 and CDR2 sequences are SNHLY and FYNNEI. This CDR3 has 17 amino acids. J lost 3 bases, V lost 3 bases, and 14 bases had no gene match. The CDR3 nucleotides are TGTGCCAGCAGTGATGCCTCCCTCGGCGGGAGTCTCTACGAGCAGTACTTC. As protein: CASSDASLGGSLYEQYF.

The chain couples TRBV12-3 or TRBV12-4 to TRBJ1-5, with a tentative D call TRBD1 (6 bases). Trimming pared 5 bases from V and 3 bases from J, leaving 8 bases between. The CDR3 runs to 13 residues. The chain's CDR3 is CASSRTVNQPQHF. CDR3 nucleotide sequence: TGTGCCAGCAGTAGGACAGTCAATCAGCCCCAGCATTTT.